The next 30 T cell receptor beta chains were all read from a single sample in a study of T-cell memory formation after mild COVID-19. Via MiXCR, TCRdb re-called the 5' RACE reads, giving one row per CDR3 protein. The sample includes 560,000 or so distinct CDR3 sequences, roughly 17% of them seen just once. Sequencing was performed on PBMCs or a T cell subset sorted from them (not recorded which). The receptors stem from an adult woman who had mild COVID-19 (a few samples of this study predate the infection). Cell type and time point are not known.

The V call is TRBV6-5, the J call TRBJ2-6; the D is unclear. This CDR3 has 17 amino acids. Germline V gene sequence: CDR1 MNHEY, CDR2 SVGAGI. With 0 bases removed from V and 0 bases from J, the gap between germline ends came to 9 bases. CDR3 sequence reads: CASSYSYRNSGANVLTF. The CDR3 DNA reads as TGTGCCAGCAGTTACTCGTACCGTAACTCTGGGGCCAACGTCCTGACTTTC.

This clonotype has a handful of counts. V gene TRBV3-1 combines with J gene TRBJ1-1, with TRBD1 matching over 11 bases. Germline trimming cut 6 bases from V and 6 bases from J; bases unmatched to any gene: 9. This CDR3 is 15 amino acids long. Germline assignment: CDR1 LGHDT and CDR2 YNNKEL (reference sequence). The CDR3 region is CASRPRDRGVAEAFF. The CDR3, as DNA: TGTGCCAGCAGACCCCGGGACAGGGGGGTCGCTGAAGCTTTCTTT.

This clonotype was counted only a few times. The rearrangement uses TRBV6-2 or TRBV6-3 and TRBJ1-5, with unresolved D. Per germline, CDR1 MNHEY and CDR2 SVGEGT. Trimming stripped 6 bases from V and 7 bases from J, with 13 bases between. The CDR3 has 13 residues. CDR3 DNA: TGTGCCAGCAGCCTACATCCACGCCAGCCCCAGCATTTT. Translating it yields CASSLHPRQPQHF.

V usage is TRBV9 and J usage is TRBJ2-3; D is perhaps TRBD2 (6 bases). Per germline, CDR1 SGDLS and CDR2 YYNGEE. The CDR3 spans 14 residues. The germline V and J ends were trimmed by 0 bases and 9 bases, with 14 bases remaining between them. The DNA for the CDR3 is TGTGCCAGCAGCGTAGAGCCCGGAGGGGAAACGCAGTATTTT. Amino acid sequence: CASSVEPGGETQYF.

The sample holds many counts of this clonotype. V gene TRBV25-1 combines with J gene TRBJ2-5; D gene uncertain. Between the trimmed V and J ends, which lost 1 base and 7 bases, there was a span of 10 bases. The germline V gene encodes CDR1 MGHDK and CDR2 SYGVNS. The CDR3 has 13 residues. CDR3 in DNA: TGTGCCAGCAGTGAATCGGACGCCGGGACCCAGTACTTC. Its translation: CASSESDAGTQYF.

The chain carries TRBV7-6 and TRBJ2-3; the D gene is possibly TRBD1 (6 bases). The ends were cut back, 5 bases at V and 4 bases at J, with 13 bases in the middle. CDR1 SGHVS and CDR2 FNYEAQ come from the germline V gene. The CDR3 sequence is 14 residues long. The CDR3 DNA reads TGTGCCAGCAGCCCTACAGGGTATGCAGATACGCAGTATTTT. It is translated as CASSPTGYADTQYF.

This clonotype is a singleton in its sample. The CDR3 DNA is TGTGCCAGCAGCTGCCCGGACAGGGGATCCTACGAGCAGTACTTC. Amino acids: CASSCPDRGSYEQYF. The genes are TRBV5-6 and TRBJ2-7, with TRBD1 identical over 9 bases. The CDR3 totals 15 residues. Losses at the gene ends were 3 bases for V and 1 base for J; bases not matched to a gene: 5. The germline CDR1 and CDR2 sequences are SGHDT and YYEEEE.

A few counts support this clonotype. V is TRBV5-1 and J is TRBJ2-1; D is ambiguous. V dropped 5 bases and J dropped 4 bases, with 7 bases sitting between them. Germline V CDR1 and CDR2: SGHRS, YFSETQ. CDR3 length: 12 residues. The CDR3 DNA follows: TGCGCCAGCAGGTCCTCATACAATGAGCAGTTCTTC. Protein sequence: CASRSSYNEQFF.

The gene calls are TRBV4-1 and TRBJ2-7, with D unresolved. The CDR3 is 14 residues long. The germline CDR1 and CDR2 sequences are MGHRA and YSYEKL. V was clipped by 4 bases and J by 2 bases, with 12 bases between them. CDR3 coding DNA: TGCGCCAGCAGCCCCCCCGGACGAACCTACGAGCAGTACTTC. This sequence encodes CASSPPGRTYEQYF.

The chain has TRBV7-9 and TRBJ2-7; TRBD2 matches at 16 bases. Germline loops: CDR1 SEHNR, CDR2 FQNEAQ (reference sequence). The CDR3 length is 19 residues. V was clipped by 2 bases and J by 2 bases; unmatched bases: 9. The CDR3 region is CASSLTPGLAGGTTYEQYF. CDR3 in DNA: TGTGCCAGCAGCTTAACCCCGGGACTAGCGGGAGGGACCACCTACGAGCAGTACTTC. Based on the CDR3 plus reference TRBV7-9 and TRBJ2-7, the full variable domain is DTGVSQNPRHKITKRGQNVTFRCDPISEHNRLYWYRQTLGQGPEFLTYFQNEAQLEKSRLLSDRFSAERPKGSFSTLEIQRTEQGDSAMYLCASSLTPGLAGGTTYEQYFGPGTRLTVT.

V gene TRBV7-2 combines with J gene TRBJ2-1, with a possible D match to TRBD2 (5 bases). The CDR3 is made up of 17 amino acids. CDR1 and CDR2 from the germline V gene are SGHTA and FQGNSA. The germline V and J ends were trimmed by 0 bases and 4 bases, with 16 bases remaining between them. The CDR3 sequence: CASSLAAGPTLYNEQFF. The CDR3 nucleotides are TGTGCCAGCAGCTTAGCGGCGGGCCCGACCTTGTACAATGAGCAGTTCTTC.

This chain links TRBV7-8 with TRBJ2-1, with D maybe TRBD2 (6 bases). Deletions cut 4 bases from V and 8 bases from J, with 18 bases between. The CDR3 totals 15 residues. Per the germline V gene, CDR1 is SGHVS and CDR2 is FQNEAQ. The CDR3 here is CASSWERLEHDEQFF. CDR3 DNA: TGTGCCAGCAGCTGGGAGAGACTAGAGCACGATGAGCAGTTCTTC. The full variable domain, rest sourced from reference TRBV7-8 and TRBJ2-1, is GAGVSQSPRYKVAKRGQDVALRCDPISGHVSLFWYQQALGQGPEFLTYFQNEAQLDKSGLPSDRFFAERPEGSVSTLKIQRTQQEDSAVYLCASSWERLEHDEQFFGPGTRLTVL.

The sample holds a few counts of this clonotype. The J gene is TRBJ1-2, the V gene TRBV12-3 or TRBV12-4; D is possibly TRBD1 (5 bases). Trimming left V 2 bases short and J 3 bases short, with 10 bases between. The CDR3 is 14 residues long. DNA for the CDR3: TGTGCCAGCAGTTTATGGGGCGTCTACTATGGCTACACCTTC. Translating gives CASSLWGVYYGYTF.

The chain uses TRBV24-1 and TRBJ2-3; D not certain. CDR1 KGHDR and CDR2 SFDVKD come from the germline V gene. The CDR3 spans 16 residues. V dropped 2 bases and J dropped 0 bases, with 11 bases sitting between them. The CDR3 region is CATSDWGRGSTDTQYF. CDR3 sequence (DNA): TGTGCCACCAGTGATTGGGGTCGCGGCAGCACAGATACGCAGTATTTT.

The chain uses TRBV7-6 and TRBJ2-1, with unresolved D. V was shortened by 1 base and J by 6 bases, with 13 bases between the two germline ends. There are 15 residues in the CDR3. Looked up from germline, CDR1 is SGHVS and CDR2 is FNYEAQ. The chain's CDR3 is CASSLVPPPGNEQFF. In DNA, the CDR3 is TGTGCCAGCAGCTTAGTTCCCCCCCCTGGCAATGAGCAGTTCTTC.

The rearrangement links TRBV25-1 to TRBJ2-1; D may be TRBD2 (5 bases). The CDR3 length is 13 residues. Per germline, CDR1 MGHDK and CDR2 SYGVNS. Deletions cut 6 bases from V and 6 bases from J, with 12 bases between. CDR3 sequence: CASRASGGNEQFF. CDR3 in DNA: TGTGCCAGCAGGGCCTCAGGAGGCAATGAGCAGTTCTTC.

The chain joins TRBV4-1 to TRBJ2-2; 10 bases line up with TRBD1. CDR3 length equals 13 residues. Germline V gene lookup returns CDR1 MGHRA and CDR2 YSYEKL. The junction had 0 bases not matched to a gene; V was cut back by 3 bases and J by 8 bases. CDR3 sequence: CASSQDRGGELFF. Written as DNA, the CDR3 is TGCGCCAGCAGCCAGGACAGGGGGGGGGAGCTGTTTTTT.

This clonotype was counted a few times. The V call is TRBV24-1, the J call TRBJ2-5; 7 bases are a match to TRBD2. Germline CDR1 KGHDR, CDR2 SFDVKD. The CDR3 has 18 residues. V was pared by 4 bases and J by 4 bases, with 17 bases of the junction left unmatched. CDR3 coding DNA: TGTGCCACCAGTGAAACCGGGACCATCTTTGGGGGGGGAGAGACCCAGTACTTC. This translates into CATSETGTIFGGGETQYF.

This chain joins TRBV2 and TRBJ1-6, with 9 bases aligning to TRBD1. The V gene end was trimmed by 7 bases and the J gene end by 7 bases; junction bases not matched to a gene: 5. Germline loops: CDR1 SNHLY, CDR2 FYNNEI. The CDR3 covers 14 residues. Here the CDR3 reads CASMGTGKNSPLHF. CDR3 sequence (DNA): TGTGCCAGCATGGGGACAGGGAAGAATTCACCCCTCCACTTT.

CDR3 nucleotide sequence: TGTGCCACCAGCAGGACCCGATACTCCGGAAACACCATATATTTT. Translation: CATSRTRYSGNTIYF. V and J are TRBV15 and TRBJ1-3; D ambiguous. Germline V gene data show CDR1 as LNHNV and CDR2 as YYDKDF (reference sequence). V was cut by 3 bases and J by 4 bases, with 13 bases left in between. The CDR3 is made up of 15 amino acids.

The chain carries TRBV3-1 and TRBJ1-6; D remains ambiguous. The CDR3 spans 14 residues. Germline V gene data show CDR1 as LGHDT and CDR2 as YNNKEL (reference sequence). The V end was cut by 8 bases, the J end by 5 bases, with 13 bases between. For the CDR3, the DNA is TGTGCCAGCCGACACCTAGGCGATAATTCACCCCTCCACTTT. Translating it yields CASRHLGDNSPLHF.

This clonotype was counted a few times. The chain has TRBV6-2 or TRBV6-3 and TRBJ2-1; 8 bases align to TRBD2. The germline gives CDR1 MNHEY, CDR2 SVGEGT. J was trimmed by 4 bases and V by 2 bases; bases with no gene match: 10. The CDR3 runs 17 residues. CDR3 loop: CASSYTTGTSQYNEQFF. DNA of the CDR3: TGTGCCAGCAGTTACACAACCGGGACTAGTCAATACAATGAGCAGTTCTTC.

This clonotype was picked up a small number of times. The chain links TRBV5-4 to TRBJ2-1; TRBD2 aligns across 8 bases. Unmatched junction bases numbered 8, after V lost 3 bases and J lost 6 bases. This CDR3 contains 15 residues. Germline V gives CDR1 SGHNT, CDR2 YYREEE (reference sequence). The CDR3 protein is CASSSGTSPPNEQFF. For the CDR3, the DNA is TGTGCCAGCAGCTCCGGGACTAGTCCCCCCAATGAGCAGTTCTTC.

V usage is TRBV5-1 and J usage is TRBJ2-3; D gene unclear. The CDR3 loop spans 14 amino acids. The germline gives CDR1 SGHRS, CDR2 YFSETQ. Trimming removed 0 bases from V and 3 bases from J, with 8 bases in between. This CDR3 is CASSLAIATDTQYF. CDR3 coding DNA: TGCGCCAGCAGCTTGGCCATAGCTACAGATACGCAGTATTTT.

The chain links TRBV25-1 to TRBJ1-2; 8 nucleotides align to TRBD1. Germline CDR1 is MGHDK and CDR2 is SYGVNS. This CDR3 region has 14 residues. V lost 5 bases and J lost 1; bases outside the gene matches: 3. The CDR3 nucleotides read TGTGCCAGCAGTAGAGGACAGGGTAACTATGGCTACACCTTC. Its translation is CASSRGQGNYGYTF.

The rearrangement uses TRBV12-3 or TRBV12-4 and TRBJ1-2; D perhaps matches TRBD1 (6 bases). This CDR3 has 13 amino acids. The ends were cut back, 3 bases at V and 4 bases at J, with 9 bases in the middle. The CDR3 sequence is CASSFRQVYGYTF. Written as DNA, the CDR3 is TGTGCCAGCAGTTTCCGACAGGTCTATGGCTACACCTTC.

DNA for the CDR3: TGTGCCACTAGCCGACCGACAGGGAGCACAGATACGCAGTATTTT. This sequence encodes CATSRPTGSTDTQYF. This sequence joins TRBV24-1 and TRBJ2-3; TRBD1 matches at 7 bases. The CDR3 loop spans 15 amino acids. V was pared by 10 bases and J by 0 bases, with 9 bases of the junction left unmatched. Germline CDR1 and CDR2: KGHDR and SFDVKD.

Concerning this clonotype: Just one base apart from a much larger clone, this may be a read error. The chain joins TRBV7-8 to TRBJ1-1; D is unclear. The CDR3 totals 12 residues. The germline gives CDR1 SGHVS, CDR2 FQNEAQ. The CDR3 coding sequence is TGTGCCTGCAGCTTAGAGGCCACTGAAGCTTTCTTT. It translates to CACSLEATEAFF.

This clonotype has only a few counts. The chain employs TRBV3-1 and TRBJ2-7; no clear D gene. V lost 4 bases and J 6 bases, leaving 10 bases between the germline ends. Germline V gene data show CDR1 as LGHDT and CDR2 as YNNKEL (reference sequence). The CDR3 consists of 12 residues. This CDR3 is CASSPYTGEQYF. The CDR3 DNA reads TGTGCCAGCAGCCCCTACACGGGCGAGCAGTACTTC.

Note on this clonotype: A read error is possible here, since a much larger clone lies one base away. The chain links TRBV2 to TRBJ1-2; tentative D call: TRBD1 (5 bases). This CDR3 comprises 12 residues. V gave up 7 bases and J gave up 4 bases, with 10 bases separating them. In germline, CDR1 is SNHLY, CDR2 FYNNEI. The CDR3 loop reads CASTRQLYGYTF. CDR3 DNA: TGTGCCAGCACTCGACAGCTCTATGGCTACACCTTC.